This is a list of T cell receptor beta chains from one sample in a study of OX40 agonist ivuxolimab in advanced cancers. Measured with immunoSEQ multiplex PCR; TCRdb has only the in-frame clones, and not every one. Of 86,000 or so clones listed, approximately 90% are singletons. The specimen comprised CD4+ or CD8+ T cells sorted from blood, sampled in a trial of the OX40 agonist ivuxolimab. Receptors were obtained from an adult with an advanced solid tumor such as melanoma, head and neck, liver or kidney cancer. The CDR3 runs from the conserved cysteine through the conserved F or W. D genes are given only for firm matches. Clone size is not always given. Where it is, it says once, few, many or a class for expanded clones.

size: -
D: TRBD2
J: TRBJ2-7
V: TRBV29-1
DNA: TGCAGCGTTGCTAGAGTTTTAGGACTAGCGGAGACCTACGAGCAGTACTTC
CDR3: CSVARVLGLAETYEQYF

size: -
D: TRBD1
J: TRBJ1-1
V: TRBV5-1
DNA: TGCGCCAGCAGCTCGGGACAGGGTGGGACTGAAGCTTTCTTT
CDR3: CASSSGQGGTEAFF

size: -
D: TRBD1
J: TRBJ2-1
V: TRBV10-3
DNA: TGTGCCATCAGTGAGTCGACACAGGGGGCAGTTCATGAGCAGTTCTTC
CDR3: CAISESTQGAVHEQFF

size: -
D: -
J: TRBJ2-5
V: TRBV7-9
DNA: TGTGCCAGCAGCTTAAAGGATACTGGCCAGTACTTC
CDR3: CASSLKDTGQYF

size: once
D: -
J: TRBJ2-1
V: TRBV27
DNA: TGTGCCAGCAGTTTATATGCGAGCTCCTACAATGAGCAGTTCTTC
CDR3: CASSLYASSYNEQFF

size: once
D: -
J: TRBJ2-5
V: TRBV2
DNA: TGTGCCAGCACCACCGAGGGCGGAAAGACCCAGTACTTC
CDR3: CASTTEGGKTQYF

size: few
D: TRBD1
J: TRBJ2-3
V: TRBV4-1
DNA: TGCGCCAGCAGCACAGGGGGCTTCGCAGATACGCAGTATTTT
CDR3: CASSTGGFADTQYF

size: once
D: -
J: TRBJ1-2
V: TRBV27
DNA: TGTGCCAGCTTCAACCCCATCGGACAGCCTACCGGGGGCTACACCTTC
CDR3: CASFNPIGQPTGGYTF

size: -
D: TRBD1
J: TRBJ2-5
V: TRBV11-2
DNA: TGTGCCAGCAGCTCCGGACAGGGGGCGGGGAGCCAAGAGACCCAGTACTTC
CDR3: CASSSGQGAGSQETQYF

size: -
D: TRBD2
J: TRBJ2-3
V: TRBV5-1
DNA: TGCGCCAGCAGCTTGGAGACGGGAGGGCGCCCCGGATATTTT
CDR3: CASSLETGGRPGYF

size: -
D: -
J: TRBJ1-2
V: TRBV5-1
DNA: TGCGCCAGCAGCTTGTCCCAGGGGCAAGGCTACACCTTC
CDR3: CASSLSQGQGYTF

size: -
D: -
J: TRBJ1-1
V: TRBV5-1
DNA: TGCGCCAGCAGCTTGGGGCAGGCAACTGAAGCTTTCTTT
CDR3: CASSLGQATEAFF

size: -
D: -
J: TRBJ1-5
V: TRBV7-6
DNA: TGTGCCAGCAGCTTGGACGGTACGCAGCCCCAGCATTTT
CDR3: CASSLDGTQPQHF

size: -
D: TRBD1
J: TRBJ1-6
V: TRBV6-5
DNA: TGTGCCAGCGGGATCAGGGGGAATTCACCCCTCCACTTT
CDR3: CASGIRGNSPLHF

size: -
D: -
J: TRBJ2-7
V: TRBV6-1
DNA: TGTGCCAGCAGTGAGTACGGCTACGAGCAGTACTTC
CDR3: CASSEYGYEQYF

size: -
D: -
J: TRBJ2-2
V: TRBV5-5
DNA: TGTGCCAGCAGCCCCACCCACGAAAACACCGGGGAGCTGTTTTTT
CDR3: CASSPTHENTGELFF

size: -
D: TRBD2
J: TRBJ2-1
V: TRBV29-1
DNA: TGCAGCGTTGAAGATCGTAGCGGGGGTTCCTACAATGAGCAGTTCTTC
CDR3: CSVEDRSGGSYNEQFF

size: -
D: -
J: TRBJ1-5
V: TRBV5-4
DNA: TGTGCCAGCAGCTACGGGGCGGGACAGCCCCAGCATTTT
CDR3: CASSYGAGQPQHF

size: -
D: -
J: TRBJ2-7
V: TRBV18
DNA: TGTGCCAGCTCACCCTCCGACAGATCCTACGAGCAGTACTTC
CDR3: CASSPSDRSYEQYF

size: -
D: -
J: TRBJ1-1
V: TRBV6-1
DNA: TGTGCCAGCAGTATTCAGGGATGGGCCACTGAAGCTTTCTTT
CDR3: CASSIQGWATEAFF

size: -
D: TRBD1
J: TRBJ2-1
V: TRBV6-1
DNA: TGTGCCAGCAGGGGAATAATGGGACAGTCCAATGAGCAGTTCTTC
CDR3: CASRGIMGQSNEQFF

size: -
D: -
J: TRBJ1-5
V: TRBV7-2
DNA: TGTGCCAGCAGCCTCCAGGGTTTTCAGCCCCAGCATTTT
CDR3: CASSLQGFQPQHF

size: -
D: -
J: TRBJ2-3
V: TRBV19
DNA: TGTGCCAGTAGGAAAACACCAGGTACGCAGTATTTT
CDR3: CASRKTPGTQYF

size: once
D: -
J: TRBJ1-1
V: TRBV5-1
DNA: TGCGCCAGCAGCCCCAATAACGGGAGGAGCACTGAAGCTTTCTTT
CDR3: CASSPNNGRSTEAFF

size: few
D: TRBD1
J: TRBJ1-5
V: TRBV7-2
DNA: TGTGCCAGCAGCATCTCCGGGACAGGGAAACAGCCCCAGCATTTT
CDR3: CASSISGTGKQPQHF

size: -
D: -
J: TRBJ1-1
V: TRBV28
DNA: TGTGCCAGCAGTTTAAAGGCTCTCACTGAAGCTTTCTTT
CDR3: CASSLKALTEAFF

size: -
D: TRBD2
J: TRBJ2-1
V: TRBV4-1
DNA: TGCGCCAGCAGCCAAACCGGGACTATAAACAATGAGCAGTTCTTC
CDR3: CASSQTGTINNEQFF

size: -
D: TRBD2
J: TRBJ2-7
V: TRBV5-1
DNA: TGCGCCAGCAGCTTGGTTATCGGGACTAGCGGGAGGGCCGGTGAGCAGTACTTC
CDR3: CASSLVIGTSGRAGEQYF

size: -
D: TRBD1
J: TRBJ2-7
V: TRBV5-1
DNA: TGCGCCAGCAGCCCAACCACCGGGACAGGGGGCTACGAGCAGCACTTC
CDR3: CASSPTTGTGGYEQHF

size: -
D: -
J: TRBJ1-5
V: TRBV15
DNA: TGTGCCACCAGCAGAGATAATCAGCCCCAGCATTTT
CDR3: CATSRDNQPQHF

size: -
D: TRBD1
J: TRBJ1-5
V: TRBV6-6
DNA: TGTGCCAGCAGTTATCAGGGGGGTCAGCCCCAGCATTTT
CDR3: CASSYQGGQPQHF

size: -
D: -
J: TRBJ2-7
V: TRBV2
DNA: TGTGCCAACAGAGGGGTTTCCTACGAGCAGTACTTC
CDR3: CANRGVSYEQYF

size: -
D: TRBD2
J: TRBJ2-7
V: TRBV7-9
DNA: TGTGCCAGCAGCTTTCTAGCGGGAGAGCAGTACTTC
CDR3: CASSFLAGEQYF

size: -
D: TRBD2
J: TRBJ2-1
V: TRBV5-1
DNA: TGCGCCAGCAGCTTGTCCGGTACTAGCGGGAGGCCTGAGCAGTTCTTC
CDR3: CASSLSGTSGRPEQFF

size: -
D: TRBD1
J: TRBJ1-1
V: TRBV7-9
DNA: TGTGCCAGCAGCCTCAGGGGGGCAAGACTTGAAGCTTTCTTT
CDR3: CASSLRGARLEAFF

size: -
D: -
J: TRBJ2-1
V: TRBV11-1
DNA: TGTGCCAGCAGGTCTTACGGGTCCTCCTACAATGAGCAGTTCTTC
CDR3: CASRSYGSSYNEQFF

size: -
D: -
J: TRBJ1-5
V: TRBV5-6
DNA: TGTGCCAGCAGCTTGGCCTACAATCAGCCCCAGCATTTT
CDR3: CASSLAYNQPQHF

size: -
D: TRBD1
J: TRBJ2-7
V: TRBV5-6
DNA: TGTGCCAGCAGCTTTCCCGGGACAGGGCACGAGCAGTACTTC
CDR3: CASSFPGTGHEQYF

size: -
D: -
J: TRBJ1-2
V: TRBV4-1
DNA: TGCGCCAGCAGCCAAGGGGACGCTATTAGCTACACCTTC
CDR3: CASSQGDAISYTF

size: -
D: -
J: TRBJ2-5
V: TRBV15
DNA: TGTGCCACCAGCAGGGAAGCCTCAGAGACCCAGTACTTC
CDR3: CATSREASETQYF

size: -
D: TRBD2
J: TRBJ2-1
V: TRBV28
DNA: TGTGCCAGCAGTTCGCTGGGGACTAGCCCCAGGGATGAGCAGTTCTTC
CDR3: CASSSLGTSPRDEQFF